This TCR beta chain was observed in a study of cytomegalovirus exposure and HLA in healthy donors. V shed 2 bases and J shed 7 bases, with 16 bases lying between them. Per germline, CDR1 SGHRS and CDR2 YFSETQ. The CDR3 covers 16 residues. PCR involved 60 Vbeta and 13 Jbeta primers. Method: immunoSEQ multiplex PCR; TCRdb's copy keeps in-frame clones and lacks some. The sample comprises 45,000 to 60,000 clones, about 78% of which are singletons, and 8.1% rests with the top ten. This clonotype was sampled from a man in his thirties or forties in good health and CMV-seropositive. V is TRBV5-1 and J is TRBJ1-6, with no clear D. Material for sequencing was PBMCs. The CDR3, as DNA: TGCGCCAGCAGCTTTGGTGGTACGACACTGAATTCACCCCTCCACTTT. Protein sequence: CASSFGGTTLNSPLHF.